These 12 T cell receptor beta chains came from one sample sequenced in a study of shared clonotypes between healthy human individuals. The method was immunoSEQ multiplex PCR; TCRdb's version includes in-frame clones alone and lacks a portion of them. Of roughly 850,000 clones detected, 96% appear once; the ten largest clones hold about 0.22%. Positive CCR7 selection of CD45RO-negative cells yielded the naive CD8 cells, and terminally differentiated effector memory CD45RA+ cells were excluded. Material for sequencing was naive CD8+ T cells sorted from blood. The origin of the receptors is a man aged 25-45 years in good health.

V gene TRBV6-1 combines with J gene TRBJ2-7; 9 bases are a match to TRBD1. The CDR3 length is 15 residues. Losses at the gene ends were 4 bases for V and 0 bases for J; bases not matched to a gene: 4. Germline values: CDR1 MNHNS, CDR2 SASEGT. As DNA, the CDR3 is TGTGCCAGCAGTGGGGGACAGGGACGCTCCTACGAGCAGTACTTC. Protein: CASSGGQGRSYEQYF.

The V gene is TRBV27, the J gene TRBJ2-1; TRBD2 matches 11 bases. The CDR3 length is 16 residues. Germline CDR1 MNHEY, CDR2 SMNVEV (reference sequence). The trim removed 4 bases at V and 5 bases at J, leaving 7 bases unmatched. The DNA for the CDR3 is TGTGCCAGCAGTTCATCCGGGACTAGCGGTAACAATGAGCAGTTCTTC. Its protein product is CASSSSGTSGNNEQFF.

J is TRBJ2-5 and V is TRBV5-1, with no clear D. CDR3 length equals 15 residues. The germline V and J ends were trimmed by 0 bases and 0 bases, with 9 bases remaining between them. The germline V gene has CDR1 SGHRS and CDR2 YFSETQ. The CDR3 reads CASSLAENYQETQYF. In DNA, the CDR3 is TGCGCCAGCAGCTTGGCAGAGAACTACCAAGAGACCCAGTACTTC.

CDR3 coding DNA: TGCGCCAGCAGCCCCCGGGAGAGGGGTTCCCGTACCCGCTACGAGCAGTACTTC. Protein sequence: CASSPRERGSRTRYEQYF. The gene calls are TRBV4-1 and TRBJ2-7; D is possibly TRBD2 (6 bases). Deletions cut 4 bases from V and 3 bases from J, with 25 bases between. The CDR3 totals 18 residues. Germline assignment: CDR1 MGHRA and CDR2 YSYEKL.

The chain uses TRBV7-6 and TRBJ2-2, with 10 positions matching TRBD2. Per germline, CDR1 SGHVS and CDR2 FNYEAQ. The CDR3 is 16 residues long. The V segment lost 1 base and the J segment 5 bases; nucleotides outside the gene matches: 4. The CDR3 loop is CASSLGLAGVTGELFF. CDR3 DNA sequence: TGTGCCAGCAGCTTAGGCCTAGCGGGAGTAACCGGGGAGCTGTTTTTT.

The V and J genes are TRBV6-1 and TRBJ2-7; D may be TRBD2 (5 bases). Germline lookup yields CDR1 MNHNS and CDR2 SASEGT. The CDR3 totals 13 residues. V was shortened by 3 bases and J by 7 bases, with 13 bases between the two germline ends. The CDR3 spells CASSDRPSGEQYF. The CDR3 nucleotides are TGTGCCAGCAGTGATCGCCCTTCGGGGGAGCAGTACTTC.

This clone was observed a few times. The rearrangement uses TRBV9 and TRBJ2-7; 7 nucleotides line up with TRBD2. Losses at the gene ends were 4 bases for V and 3 bases for J; bases not matched to a gene: 10. The CDR3 totals 15 residues. Per the germline V gene, CDR1 is SGDLS and CDR2 is YYNGEE. CDR3 in DNA: TGTGCCAGCAGCCCACCAAGCGGGAACTACTACGAGCAGTACTTC. Its protein is CASSPPSGNYYEQYF.

The chain employs TRBV7-9 and TRBJ2-2; TRBD2 aligns across 15 bases. Unmatched junction bases numbered 6, after V lost 11 bases and J lost 2 bases. Germline CDR1 and CDR2: SEHNR and FQNEAQ (reference sequence). The CDR3 has 16 residues. The CDR3 loop reads CAVSGLAGGNTGELFF. The CDR3 DNA sequence: TGTGCCGTATCGGGACTAGCGGGAGGTAACACCGGGGAGCTGTTTTTT.

This clone was counted between two and nine times. The V call is TRBV10-3, the J call TRBJ2-7, with 7 bases that match TRBD2. The V gene's germline CDR1 is ENHRY and CDR2 SYGVKD. With 3 bases clipped from V and 0 bases from J, the junction kept 5 bases outside the gene matches. The CDR3 is 15 residues long. This CDR3 reads CAISDASGPSYEQYF. CDR3 DNA: TGTGCCATCAGTGATGCTAGCGGACCCTCCTACGAGCAGTACTTC.

The chain recombines TRBV5-6 with TRBJ2-3; 9 positions agree with TRBD2. Germline V CDR1 and CDR2: SGHDT, YYEEEE. The CDR3 loop spans 19 amino acids. V was pared by 0 bases and J by 2 bases, with 13 bases of the junction left unmatched. CDR3 sequence reads: CASSLVRLAEVPSTDTQYF. CDR3 nucleotides: TGTGCCAGCAGCTTGGTACGACTAGCGGAGGTTCCCTCCACAGATACGCAGTATTTT.

This chain links TRBV6-5 with TRBJ2-5, with a possible D match to TRBD2 (5 bases). CDR3 size: 15 residues. V lost 5 bases and J 2 bases, leaving 15 bases between the germline ends. Germline V gene data show CDR1 as MNHEY and CDR2 as SVGAGI. The CDR3 here is CASSLELGKQETQYF. CDR3 nucleotides: TGTGCCAGCAGTCTAGAGCTCGGGAAACAAGAGACCCAGTACTTC.

This CDR3 is CASSLDSLSVEGLAAYEQYF. CDR3 sequence (DNA): TGTGCCAGCAGCTTAGATAGCCTATCGGTCGAAGGCCTAGCGGCCTACGAGCAGTACTTC. V is TRBV11-2 and J is TRBJ2-7; 7 bases line up with TRBD2. CDR1 SGHAT and CDR2 FQNNGV come from the germline V gene. V was clipped by 0 bases and J by 2 bases; unmatched bases: 19. The CDR3 totals 20 residues. Full variable domain (rest looked up from reference TRBV11-2 and TRBJ2-7): EAGVAQSPRYKIIEKRQSVAFWCNPISGHATLYWYQQILGQGPKLLIQFQNNGVVDDSQLPKDRFSAERLKGVDSTLKIQPAKLEDSAVYLCASSLDSLSVEGLAAYEQYFGPGTRLTVT.